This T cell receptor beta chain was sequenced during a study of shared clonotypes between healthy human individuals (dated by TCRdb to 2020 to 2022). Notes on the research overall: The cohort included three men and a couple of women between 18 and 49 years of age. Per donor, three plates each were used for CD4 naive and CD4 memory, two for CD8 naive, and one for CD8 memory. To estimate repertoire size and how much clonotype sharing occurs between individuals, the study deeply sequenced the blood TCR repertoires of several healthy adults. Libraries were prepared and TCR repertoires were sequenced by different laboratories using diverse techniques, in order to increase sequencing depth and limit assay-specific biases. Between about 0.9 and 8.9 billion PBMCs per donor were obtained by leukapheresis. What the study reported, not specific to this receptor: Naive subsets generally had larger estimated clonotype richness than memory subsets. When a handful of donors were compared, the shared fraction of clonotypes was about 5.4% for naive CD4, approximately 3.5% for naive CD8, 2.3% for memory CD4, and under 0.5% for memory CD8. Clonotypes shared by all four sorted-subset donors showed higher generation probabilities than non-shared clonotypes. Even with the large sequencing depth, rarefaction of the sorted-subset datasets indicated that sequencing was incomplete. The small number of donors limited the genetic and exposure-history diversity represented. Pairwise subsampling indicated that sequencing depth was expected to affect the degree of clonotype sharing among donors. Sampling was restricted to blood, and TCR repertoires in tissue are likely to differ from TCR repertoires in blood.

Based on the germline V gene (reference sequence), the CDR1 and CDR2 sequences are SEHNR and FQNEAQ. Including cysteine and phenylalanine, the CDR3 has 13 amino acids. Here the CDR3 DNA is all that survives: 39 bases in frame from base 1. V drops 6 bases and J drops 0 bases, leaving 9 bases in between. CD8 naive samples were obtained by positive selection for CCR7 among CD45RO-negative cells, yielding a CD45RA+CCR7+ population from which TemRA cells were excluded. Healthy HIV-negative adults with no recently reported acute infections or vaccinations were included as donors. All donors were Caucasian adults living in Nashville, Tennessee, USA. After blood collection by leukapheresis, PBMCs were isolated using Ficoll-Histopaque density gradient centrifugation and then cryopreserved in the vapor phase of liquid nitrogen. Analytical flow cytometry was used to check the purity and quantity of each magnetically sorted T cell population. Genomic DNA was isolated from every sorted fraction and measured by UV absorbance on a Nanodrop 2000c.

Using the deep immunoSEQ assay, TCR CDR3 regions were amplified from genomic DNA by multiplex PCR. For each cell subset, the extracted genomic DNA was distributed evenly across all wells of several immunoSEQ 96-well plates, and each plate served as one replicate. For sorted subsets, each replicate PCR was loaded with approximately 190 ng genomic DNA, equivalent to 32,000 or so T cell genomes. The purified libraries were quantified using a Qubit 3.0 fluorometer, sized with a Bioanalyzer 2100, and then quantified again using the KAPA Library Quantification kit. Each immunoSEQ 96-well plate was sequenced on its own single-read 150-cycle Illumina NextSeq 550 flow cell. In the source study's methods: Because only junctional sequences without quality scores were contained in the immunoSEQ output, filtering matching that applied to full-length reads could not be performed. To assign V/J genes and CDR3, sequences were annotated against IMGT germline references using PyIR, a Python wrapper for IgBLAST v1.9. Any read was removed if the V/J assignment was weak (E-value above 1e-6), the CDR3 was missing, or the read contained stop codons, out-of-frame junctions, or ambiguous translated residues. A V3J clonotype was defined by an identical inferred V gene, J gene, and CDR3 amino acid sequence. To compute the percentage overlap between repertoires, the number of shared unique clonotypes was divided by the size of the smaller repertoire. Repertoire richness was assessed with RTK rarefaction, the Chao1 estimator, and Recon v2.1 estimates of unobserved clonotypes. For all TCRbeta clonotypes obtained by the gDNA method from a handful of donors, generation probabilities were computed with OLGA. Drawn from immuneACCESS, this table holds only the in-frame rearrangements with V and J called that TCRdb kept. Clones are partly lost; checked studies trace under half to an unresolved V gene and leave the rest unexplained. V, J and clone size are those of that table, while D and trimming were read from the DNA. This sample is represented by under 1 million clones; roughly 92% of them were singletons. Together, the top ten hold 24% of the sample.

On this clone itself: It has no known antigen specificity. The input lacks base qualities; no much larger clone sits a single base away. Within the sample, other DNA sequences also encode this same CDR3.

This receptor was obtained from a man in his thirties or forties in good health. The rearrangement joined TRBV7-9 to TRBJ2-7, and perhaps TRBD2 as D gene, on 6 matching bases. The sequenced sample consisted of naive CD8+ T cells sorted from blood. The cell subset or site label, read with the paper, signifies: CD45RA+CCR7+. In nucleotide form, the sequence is TGTGCCAGCAGATGGGACTCCTCCTACGAGCAGTACTTC. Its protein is CASRWDSSYEQYF.